The 19 T cell receptor beta chains listed next were all sequenced from one sample in a study of technical replicates of blood from four donors. The protocol was immunoSEQ multiplex PCR, while the TCRdb copy is restricted to in-frame clones and leaves out a portion. The sample consists of tens of thousands of clones, roughly 94% of them appearing once. What was sequenced was T cells isolated from PBMCs. The receptors shown here come from a human donor in good health.

V gene TRBV25-1 combines with J gene TRBJ1-2; a weak D match, TRBD1 (5 bases). The CDR3 sequence is 13 residues long. V was shortened by 7 bases and J by 5 bases, with 14 bases between the two germline ends. From germline, CDR1 is MGHDK and CDR2 SYGVNS. This CDR3 is CASTARGSYGYTF. CDR3 nucleotides: TGTGCCAGCACCGCCCGGGGGTCGTATGGCTACACCTTC.

This chain connects TRBV7-8 to TRBJ2-7, with TRBD2 matching 8 bases. J was trimmed by 1 base and V by 4 bases; bases with no gene match: 6. This CDR3 contains 15 residues. Germline V gene sequence: CDR1 SGHVS, CDR2 FQNEAQ. CDR3 residues: CASSSRRLASYEQYF. CDR3 sequence (DNA): TGTGCCAGCAGCTCCCGGCGACTAGCGTCCTACGAGCAGTACTTC.

The genes are TRBV5-4 and TRBJ2-2; no clear D. The V end lost 4 bases, the J end lost 2 bases, and 3 bases lay between the germline ends. Germline-derived CDR1 and CDR2 are SGHNT and YYREEE (reference sequence). This CDR3 is 12 amino acids long. The CDR3 region is CASSPNTGELFF. The CDR3 DNA follows: TGTGCCAGCAGCCCAAACACCGGGGAGCTGTTTTTT.

The V and J genes are TRBV28 and TRBJ1-2, with D possibly being TRBD1 (5 bases). The germline CDR1 and CDR2 sequences are MDHEN and SYDVKM. V lost 6 bases to trimming and J lost 4 bases, with 12 bases between them. The CDR3 contains 13 residues. For the CDR3, the DNA is TGTGCCAGCAGCCCTCGGGGGACCTATGGCTACACCTTC. The encoded protein is CASSPRGTYGYTF.

The chain uses TRBV12-2 and TRBJ2-2; the table's D call, TRBD1, has no DNA check behind it. TRBV12-2 is shown as a pseudogene. This CDR3 contains 10 residues. CDR3 amino acids: CARALGELFF. The CDR3 coding sequence is TGTGCAAGGGCCCTCGGGGAGCTGTTTTTT.

The CDR3 nucleotides read TGTGCCAGCAGTCCATGGGGGGCTGGGGCCAACGTCCTGACTTTC. Translated: CASSPWGAGANVLTF. This chain links TRBV14 with TRBJ2-6; the D gene is possibly TRBD2 (6 bases). Germline V gives CDR1 SGHDN, CDR2 FVKESK. This CDR3 contains 15 residues. V lost 6 bases and J lost 2, with 11 bases in between.

This chain uses TRBV5-1 with TRBJ2-4; tentatively, D is TRBD1 (6 bases). V was shortened by 3 bases and J by 6 bases, with 10 bases between the two germline ends. The germline gives CDR1 SGHRS, CDR2 YFSETQ. The CDR3 is made up of 13 amino acids. DNA of the CDR3: TGCGCCAGCAGCTCACAACAGGGAAACATTCAGTACTTC. Protein sequence: CASSSQQGNIQYF. Looking up the rest from reference TRBV5-1 and TRBJ2-4 gives the full variable domain: KAGVTQTPRYLIKTRGQQVTLSCSPISGHRSVSWYQQTPGQGLQFLFEYFSETQRNKGNFPGRFSGRQFSNSRSEMNVSTLELGDSALYLCASSSQQGNIQYFGAGTRLSVL.

The chain employs TRBV18 and TRBJ1-5; 9 bases line up with TRBD1. V lost 4 bases and J lost 0; bases outside the gene matches: 10. This CDR3 is 18 amino acids long. Germline lookup yields CDR1 KGHSH and CDR2 LQKENI. The CDR3 DNA is TGTGCCAGCTCACTGACGGACAGGGGAACTTATAGCAATCAGCCCCAGCATTTT. As protein: CASSLTDRGTYSNQPQHF.

This chain links TRBV5-4 with TRBJ2-7; D not resolved. Germline CDR1 is SGHNT and CDR2 is YYREEE (reference sequence). The CDR3 contains 14 residues. V lost 4 bases, J lost 0 bases, and 11 bases lay in between. CDR3 amino acids: CASSPTESSYEQYF. CDR3 nucleotides: TGTGCCAGCAGCCCCACAGAGAGCTCCTACGAGCAGTACTTC.

This clone was detected only once. The CDR3 region has the DNA TGTGCCAGCAACTTTAAGGCTAGCGGGATATACGAGCAGTACTTC. Translating it yields CASNFKASGIYEQYF. The chain combines TRBV11-2 with TRBJ2-7, with 9 positions matching TRBD2. Germline trimming cut 7 bases from V and 4 bases from J; bases unmatched to any gene: 11. The CDR3 sequence is 15 residues long. Germline lookup yields CDR1 SGHAT and CDR2 FQNNGV. Variable domain in full (rest from reference TRBV11-2 and TRBJ2-7): EAGVAQSPRYKIIEKRQSVAFWCNPISGHATLYWYQQILGQGPKLLIQFQNNGVVDDSQLPKDRFSAERLKGVDSTLKIQPAKLEDSAVYLCASNFKASGIYEQYFGPGTRLTVT.

The genes are TRBV7-9 and TRBJ2-7, with 11 bases lining up with TRBD2. The CDR3 has 15 residues. The ends lost 5 bases at V and 1 base at J; junction bases unmatched: 4. Looked up from germline, CDR1 is SEHNR and CDR2 is FQNEAQ (reference sequence). This CDR3 reads CASSRLAGTSYEQYF. CDR3 DNA sequence: TGTGCCAGCAGCAGACTAGCGGGGACATCCTACGAGCAGTACTTC.

The chain recombines TRBV28 with TRBJ1-2; D perhaps matches TRBD1 (5 bases). The CDR3 has 14 residues. Trimming shortened V by 5 bases and J by 0 bases, and 10 bases separated the two germline ends. The germline gives CDR1 MDHEN, CDR2 SYDVKM. CDR3 sequence: CASSPPTANYGYTF. In DNA, the CDR3 is TGTGCCAGCAGTCCCCCGACAGCTAACTATGGCTACACCTTC.

This chain joins TRBV2 and TRBJ1-1, with D hard to call. Between the trimmed V and J ends, which lost 6 bases and 2 bases, there was a span of 10 bases. CDR1 and CDR2 (germline): SNHLY, FYNNEI. This CDR3 has 13 residues. The CDR3 is CASSKNSNTEAFF. CDR3 nucleotide sequence: TGTGCCAGCAGCAAAAACTCCAACACTGAAGCTTTCTTT.

The V call is TRBV6-6, the J call TRBJ2-7; D is ambiguous. Germline values: CDR1 MNHNY, CDR2 SVGAGI (reference sequence). The V gene lost 0 bases and the J gene lost 3 bases, with 12 bases spanning the gap. This CDR3 has 15 amino acids. In nucleotides, the CDR3 is TGTGCCAGCAGTTACTCGAACCCAGAAATCTACGAGCAGTACTTC. It specifies CASSYSNPEIYEQYF.

This chain links TRBV21-1 with TRBJ1-5. TRBV21-1 is assigned pseudogene status. CDR3 length equals 13 residues. CDR3 in amino acids: CASSTLEVQPQHF. CDR3 DNA: TGTGCCAGCAGCACCCTGGAGGTTCAGCCCCAGCATTTT.

The chain is built from TRBV5-1 and TRBJ2-5; D remains unclear. Germline assignment: CDR1 SGHRS and CDR2 YFSETQ. Between the trimmed V and J ends, which lost 0 bases and 2 bases, there was a span of 11 bases. This CDR3 has 15 residues. The CDR3 region is CASSLVGGPQETQYF. The DNA for the CDR3 is TGCGCCAGCAGCTTGGTTGGCGGCCCACAAGAGACCCAGTACTTC. Supplemented by reference TRBV5-1 and TRBJ2-5, the full variable domain reads KAGVTQTPRYLIKTRGQQVTLSCSPISGHRSVSWYQQTPGQGLQFLFEYFSETQRNKGNFPGRFSGRQFSNSRSEMNVSTLELGDSALYLCASSLVGGPQETQYFGPGTRLLVL.

This clone was recorded only once. Here the CDR3 DNA reads TGTGCCAGCAGCTTAGCAGGGGGCGTATACGAGCAGTACTTC. This sequence encodes CASSLAGGVYEQYF. V gene TRBV7-2 combines with J gene TRBJ2-7; 7 nucleotides match TRBD1. The V and J ends lost 0 bases and 4 bases, in that order; junction bases with no gene match: 3. Per the germline V gene, CDR1 is SGHTA and CDR2 is FQGNSA. The CDR3 is made up of 14 amino acids.

The CDR3 nucleotides are TGTGCCAGCGGGCAGGGCCACGAGCAGTACTTC. Protein sequence: CASGQGHEQYF. The chain couples TRBV6-5 to TRBJ2-7, with D perhaps TRBD1 (5 bases). The length of the CDR3 is 11 residues. Germline V gene sequence: CDR1 MNHEY, CDR2 SVGAGI. V lost 8 bases to trimming and J lost 5 bases, with 10 bases between them.

The chain is built from TRBV7-9 and TRBJ2-1; 11 nucleotides line up with TRBD1. The V and J ends lost 1 base and 4 bases, in that order; junction bases with no gene match: 6. Germline V gives CDR1 SEHNR, CDR2 FQNEAQ (reference sequence). The CDR3 runs to 17 residues. The CDR3 sequence is CASSLVGQGGFYNEQFF. The CDR3 nucleotides read TGTGCCAGCAGCTTAGTGGGACAGGGGGGCTTTTACAATGAGCAGTTCTTC.